The clone carrying this T cell receptor beta chain has just a few counts. Antigen unknown. TCRdb fed the 5' RACE reads into MiXCR, producing one record per CDR3 protein. The data hold almost 600,000 distinct CDR3 sequences, with about 13% observed a single time. This sample stems from a study of T cells after yellow fever vaccination. Points from the study as a whole: Booster sampling recovered most clones from primary vaccination (approximately 97% CD4, over 75% CD8). Contamination of FACS-sorted repertoires by abundant clonotypes from the bulk population could occur.

The length of the CDR3 is 13 residues. Looked up from germline, CDR1 is DFQATT and CDR2 is SNEGSKA (reference sequence). V trimming: 5 bases; J trimming: 1 base; junction bases outside the gene matches: 3. The sequences come from PBMCs, collected on the day of the yellow fever booster vaccination. This chain links TRBV20-1 with TRBJ2-3; 7 nucleotides agree with TRBD2. The source is a man in his thirties or forties who received the YFV17D yellow fever vaccine. CDR3 DNA sequence: TGCAGTGCTTCAGCGGGACGCACAGATACGCAGTATTTT. It specifies CSASAGRTDTQYF.